A selection of T cell receptor beta chains follows, all from one sample in a study of long-term antiretroviral therapy in people with HIV. Clones were read by immunoSEQ multiplex PCR, and TCRdb kept only the in-frame ones, dropping some. The table shows under 30,000 clones, with approximately 94% occurring only once. The sequencing used unsorted PBMCs, collected about 7.2 years after starting antiretroviral therapy. These receptors all stem from a man aged 45-60 years with HIV. Both conserved end residues are part of each CDR3. The D gene is left open where the match is weak. A row's size may be missing; if present it is once, few, many or a size class.

TRBV27	-	TRBJ2-2	-	TGTGCCAGCAGTCCAGGGACATTGAGCACCGGGGAGCTGTTTTTT	CASSPGTLSTGELFF
TRBV5-4	-	TRBJ2-1	-	TGTGCCAGCAGCTTGATAGCTGAGTACAATGAGCAGTTCTTC	CASSLIAEYNEQFF
TRBV2	-	TRBJ1-6	-	TGTGCCAGCATGCAGGACACATATAATTCACCCCTCCACTTT	CASMQDTYNSPLHF
TRBV9	-	TRBJ2-3	TRBD2	TGTGCCAGCAGCGTAGGGTTCGGGGGGACCACAGATACGCAGTATTTT	CASSVGFGGTTDTQYF
TRBV4-3	-	TRBJ1-6	TRBD1	TGCGCCAGCAGTCGACAGGGCGGTAATTCACCCCTCCACTTT	CASSRQGGNSPLHF
TRBV10-3	-	TRBJ1-4	-	TGTGCCATCAGTGAGTCGCGGGAGGTCGGTGAAAAACTGTTTTTT	CAISESREVGEKLFF
TRBV9	-	TRBJ2-6	-	TGTGCCAGCAGCGTTGAAAACTCTGGGGCCAACGTCCTGACTTTC	CASSVENSGANVLTF
TRBV6-1	-	TRBJ2-3	-	TGTGCCAGCAGTGAACGATGGGCCAGCACAGATACGCAGTATTTT	CASSERWASTDTQYF
TRBV5-6	few	TRBJ1-5	-	TGTGCCAGCAGCTTGTTGGCAGGGGATAGCAATCAGCCCCAGCATTTT	CASSLLAGDSNQPQHF
TRBV4-3	once	TRBJ2-3	TRBD2	TGCGCCAGCAGCCAGGATACTAGCGTCGGCGTATGGACAGATACGCAGTATTTT	CASSQDTSVGVWTDTQYF
TRBV30	-	TRBJ1-2	TRBD1	TGTGCCTGGAGTGTACGGCAGGGGGACGGCTACACCTTC	CAWSVRQGDGYTF